The source of this T cell receptor beta chain is a study of blood T cell repertoires in COVID-19. Study context: T cells, B-cell-depleted T cells, or PBMCs provided the cDNA or gDNA that served as material.

Enrollment of patients from Seattle took place during active infection, with longitudinal follow-up. Germline lookup yields CDR1 WNHNN and CDR2 SYGVQD (reference sequence). Trimming removed 6 bases from V and 3 bases from J; junction bases left unmatched: 2. This CDR3 has 15 residues. Original analysis: Estimation of nucleated cell counts relied on the amplification of reference gene primers. Clones were read by immunoSEQ multiplex PCR, and TCRdb kept only the in-frame ones, dropping some. V, J and clone size were drawn from that table, and D and trimming were deduced from the DNA. The table lists 350,000 or so clones, 70% to 90% of them singletons.

V usage is TRBV10-1 and J usage is TRBJ2-3; 14 bases are shared with TRBD2. The specimen sequenced was peripheral blood. This clonotype was sampled from a woman between 25 and 40 years old with COVID-19, enrolled during active disease. The CDR3 here is CASSGTSGRTDTQYF. CDR3 DNA sequence: TGCGCCAGCAGCGGGACTAGCGGGAGAACAGATACGCAGTATTTT.